These 7 T cell receptor beta chains were all obtained from the same sample, sequenced in a study of T cells after yellow fever vaccination. A single record per CDR3 protein comes from TCRdb applying MiXCR to the 5' RACE reads. The sample lists roughly 110,000 distinct CDR3 sequences, around 8.6% occurring once. Material: CD8+ T cells sorted from PBMCs, obtained 45 days after the yellow fever booster vaccination. Receptors originate from a man aged 25-45 years who received the YFV17D yellow fever vaccine.

This clonotype appeared many times. J is TRBJ2-1 and V is TRBV25-1; D remains ambiguous. CDR3 size: 18 residues. Germline assignment: CDR1 MGHDK and CDR2 SYGVNS. Trimming removed 0 bases from V and 2 bases from J, with 17 bases in between. The CDR3 reads CASSEYGSRTETYNEQFF. The CDR3 coding sequence is TGTGCCAGCAGTGAATATGGTTCCCGGACGGAGACCTACAATGAGCAGTTCTTC.

This clonotype came up many times. The chain joins TRBV24-1 to TRBJ2-7, with D possibly being TRBD2 (6 bases). The CDR3 is 12 amino acids. From germline, CDR1 is KGHDR and CDR2 SFDVKD. CDR3 coding DNA: TGTGGGTCGGGAGAGAGCTCCTACGAGCAGTACTTC. It is translated as CGSGESSYEQYF.

The table lists this clonotype with a few counts. CDR3 amino acids: CASSLYSGRARDNEQFF. As DNA, the CDR3 is TGTGCCAGCAGCTTATATAGCGGGAGGGCCAGGGACAATGAGCAGTTCTTC. V usage is TRBV11-2 and J usage is TRBJ2-1, with 11 bases identical to TRBD2. J gave up 5 bases and V 2 bases, and 8 bases lay outside the gene matches. The CDR3 spans 17 residues. Per the germline V gene, CDR1 is SGHAT and CDR2 is FQNNGV.

This clonotype appeared a few times. This chain joins TRBV7-2 and TRBJ2-5; TRBD2 agrees at 8 bases. The CDR3 covers 14 residues. After removal of 4 bases from V and 4 bases from J, the junction contained 5 bases not matched to a gene. Germline V gene sequence: CDR1 SGHTA, CDR2 FQGNSA. CDR3 in amino acids: CASSSHGGGETQYF. In DNA form, the CDR3 reads TGTGCCAGCAGCTCCCACGGGGGGGGAGAGACCCAGTACTTC.

Within the sample, this clonotype is medium-sized. V gene TRBV5-1 combines with J gene TRBJ2-1, with 8 bases lining up with TRBD2. The V segment lost 4 bases and the J segment 4 bases; nucleotides outside the gene matches: 7. Germline values: CDR1 SGHRS, CDR2 YFSETQ. This CDR3 is 15 amino acids long. The CDR3 DNA reads as TGCGCCAGCAGCGGCGGACTAGCTAAATACAATGAGCAGTTCTTC. Its protein is CASSGGLAKYNEQFF.

With respect to this clonotype: This could be a read error, since a much larger clone is one nucleotide away. The CDR3 loop is CSSSGPLADKETQYF. For the CDR3, the DNA is TGTTCCAGCAGTGGCCCACTAGCGGATAAAGAGACCCAGTACTTC. This chain connects TRBV12-3 or TRBV12-4 to TRBJ2-5, with 8 positions matching TRBD2. The CDR3 runs 15 residues.

By its share, this clonotype is medium-sized. V is TRBV20-1 and J is TRBJ2-2; possible D gene TRBD2, 6 bases. Germline V lookup: CDR1 DFQATT, CDR2 SNEGSKA (reference sequence). V was trimmed by 0 bases and J by 5 bases, leaving 10 bases between them. The CDR3 has 14 residues. The CDR3 DNA sequence: TGCAGTGCTAGAGATGGCGGGGAAACCGGGGAGCTGTTTTTT. Its protein product is CSARDGGETGELFF.